Detailed here is one T cell receptor (beta chain). This sample stems from a study of blood T cell repertoires in COVID-19. Some clones are missing from TCRdb's copy, which holds only in-frame ones; the method was immunoSEQ multiplex PCR. The sample holds some 240,000 clones; 92% are singletons and the top ten take 0.65% to 0.85%. This TCR was sampled from a man between 60 and 75 years old with COVID-19, enrolled during active disease. The sample was peripheral blood.

The CDR3 here is CASSYPGTTYQETQYF. The DNA of the CDR3 is TGTGCCAGCAGTTACCCTGGGACAACGTACCAAGAGACCCAGTACTTC. V usage is TRBV6-2 or TRBV6-3 and J usage is TRBJ2-5; TRBD1 might be the D (6 bases). The V end was cut by 2 bases, the J end by 0 bases, with 13 bases between. This CDR3 comprises 16 residues. Germline CDR1 MNHEY, CDR2 SVGEGT.